Listed here are 23 T cell receptor beta chains from one sample, sequenced in a study of T cells in Graves' hyperthyroidism and ophthalmopathy. It was RNA transcripts that yielded the amplified TCR beta CDR3 regions. With the HTBI primer set, the TCR CDR3 went through a first round of RT-PCR. TCRdb re-analysed the multiplex PCR reads in MiXCR, keeping a single row per CDR3 protein. The sample lists about 640,000 distinct CDR3 sequences; less than 25% were seen once. Input material: blood. The source of these receptors is a young man with Graves' ophthalmopathy.

The CDR3 DNA sequence: TGTGCCAGCAGCCTCCCCGCCGAGGGGACGAACACCGGGGAGCTGTTTTTT. Amino acid sequence: CASSLPAEGTNTGELFF. The chain joins TRBV7-8 to TRBJ2-2; D may correspond to TRBD1 or TRBD2 (5 bases each). Germline CDR1 is SGHVS and CDR2 is FQNEAQ. Between the trimmed V and J ends, which lost 5 bases and 0 bases, there was a span of 16 bases. The CDR3 is 17 residues long.

This clonotype was counted many times. The rearrangement uses TRBV6-1 and TRBJ2-7; D is uncertain. The CDR3 runs 15 residues. The germline CDR1 and CDR2 sequences are MNHNS and SASEGT. With 0 bases removed from V and 2 bases from J, the gap between germline ends came to 11 bases. The CDR3 bases are TGTGCCAGCAGTGAAGCGCCCAGACCTCCCTACGAGCAGTACTTC. This encodes CASSEAPRPPYEQYF.

This clonotype was counted at least ten times. The chain has TRBV11-2 and TRBJ2-1; D is perhaps TRBD1 (5 bases). This CDR3 has 11 amino acids. V shed 2 bases and J shed 10 bases, with 6 bases lying between them. Germline V gene lookup returns CDR1 SGHAT and CDR2 FQNNGV. This CDR3 reads CASSLNREQFF. The CDR3, as DNA: TGTGCCAGCAGCTTAAACAGGGAGCAGTTCTTC.

There are a few counts of this clonotype. V is TRBV20-1 and J is TRBJ1-5, with TRBD1 identical over 7 bases. The germline CDR1 and CDR2 sequences are DFQATT and SNEGSKA (reference sequence). This CDR3 contains 15 residues. The ends lost 1 base at V and 3 bases at J; junction bases unmatched: 6. The CDR3 loop reads CSARVGTDINQPQHF. CDR3 nucleotides: TGCAGTGCTAGAGTAGGGACAGATATCAATCAGCCCCAGCATTTT.

The J gene is TRBJ2-3, the V gene TRBV14; possibly TRBD1 for D (6 bases). The V end lost 4 bases, the J end lost 5 bases, and 25 bases lay between the germline ends. CDR1 is SGHDN, CDR2 FVKESK, per germline. CDR3 length: 18 residues. The CDR3 spells CASSRDHPGTQRGDTQYF. The CDR3 DNA sequence: TGTGCCAGCAGCCGAGACCACCCCGGGACACAGAGGGGAGATACGCAGTATTTT.

This clonotype appeared many times. This chain links TRBV20-1 with TRBJ1-4, with D possibly TRBD1 on 5 matching bases. CDR3 length: 13 amino acids. Trimming left V 3 bases short and J 6 bases short, with 11 bases between. Germline loops: CDR1 DFQATT, CDR2 SNEGSKA (reference sequence). The CDR3: CSASEGGDEKLFF. DNA of the CDR3: TGCAGTGCTAGCGAGGGAGGGGATGAAAAACTGTTTTTT.

This chain uses TRBV19 with TRBJ2-1; D is possibly TRBD1 (6 bases). This CDR3 has 18 residues. The V gene's germline CDR1 is LNHDA and CDR2 SQIVND (reference sequence). V lost 6 bases and J lost 3, with 24 bases in between. In DNA form, the CDR3 reads TGTGCCAGTAGAGACAGGCACAACCGTGAAGCTAGCTACAATGAGCAGTTCTTC. Amino acid sequence: CASRDRHNREASYNEQFF.

The chain combines TRBV19 with TRBJ1-2, with 11 bases that match TRBD1. Per germline, CDR1 LNHDA and CDR2 SQIVND (reference sequence). V dropped 4 bases and J dropped 7; count of bases not matched to a gene: 5. This CDR3 spans 14 amino acids. CDR3 bases: TGTGCCAGTAGTACCGGACAGGGGGCGAGTGGCTACACCTTC. The encoded protein is CASSTGQGASGYTF.

This clonotype was detected a few times. The chain links TRBV7-6 to TRBJ2-5; 7 nucleotides agree with TRBD1. Germline V gives CDR1 SGHVS, CDR2 FNYEAQ. This CDR3 contains 13 residues. Losses at the gene ends were 5 bases for V and 4 bases for J; bases not matched to a gene: 4. The CDR3 DNA follows: TGTGCCAGCAGCCCCCGGGACAGAGAGACCCAGTACTTC. Translating gives CASSPRDRETQYF.

This clonotype has at least ten counts. The gene calls are TRBV3-1 and TRBJ2-7, with TRBD2 identical over 14 bases. V lost 3 bases and J lost 7; bases outside the gene matches: 5. The CDR3 length is 15 residues. CDR1 and CDR2 from the germline V gene are LGHDT and YNNKEL (reference sequence). The CDR3 DNA follows: TGTGCCAGCAGCCACTCGGGACTAGCGGGAGATGAGCAGTACTTC. It codes for CASSHSGLAGDEQYF.

This clonotype was found many times. The chain recombines TRBV5-1 with TRBJ2-1; 8 bases agree with TRBD1. The V and J ends lost 2 bases and 9 bases, in that order; junction bases with no gene match: 16. Germline V gives CDR1 SGHRS, CDR2 YFSETQ. The CDR3 has 17 residues. CDR3: CASSFIPGQAPGSEQFF. In nucleotides, the CDR3 is TGCGCCAGCAGCTTTATCCCGGGACAGGCTCCCGGGAGTGAGCAGTTCTTC.

The sample holds a few counts of this clonotype. The genes are TRBV29-1 and TRBJ1-3, with D possibly being TRBD1 (5 bases). V lost 2 bases and J lost 1, with 9 bases in between. The CDR3 totals 14 residues. The germline CDR1 and CDR2 sequences are SQVTM and ANQGSEA. The CDR3 reads CSVERGGSGNTIYF. In nucleotides, the CDR3 is TGCAGCGTTGAAAGGGGAGGATCTGGAAACACCATATATTTT.

This chain joins TRBV4-1 and TRBJ1-1; no clear D gene. The germline V and J ends were trimmed by 0 bases and 0 bases, with 8 bases remaining between them. CDR1 is MGHRA, CDR2 YSYEKL, per germline. This CDR3 region has 15 residues. The DNA for the CDR3 is TGCGCCAGCAGCCAAGAAGTAGTGATGAACACTGAAGCTTTCTTT. Protein product: CASSQEVVMNTEAFF.

The chain carries TRBV28 and TRBJ1-2, with TRBD1 as a possible D gene (5 bases). The V end lost 6 bases, the J end lost 4 bases, and 18 bases lay between the germline ends. The CDR3 has 15 residues. The V gene's germline CDR1 is MDHEN and CDR2 SYDVKM. The CDR3 spells CASRLQTDSGYGYTF. In DNA form, the CDR3 reads TGTGCCAGCAGACTCCAGACAGATTCTGGCTATGGCTACACCTTC.

Note on this clonotype: One junction end does not reproduce the germline sequence, and a read error may be involved. The V call is TRBV7-7, the J call TRBJ1-4, with D unclear. Germline assignment: CDR1 SSHAT and CDR2 FNYEAQ (reference sequence). There are 15 residues in the CDR3. The DNA of the CDR3 is TGTGCTAGCAGCGTTAGCCCGGTGGTGGGTGAAAAACTGTTTTTT. Translated: CASSVSPVVGEKLFF.

This clonotype showed up just a few times. The rearrangement uses TRBV6-5 and TRBJ1-2; a weak D match, TRBD1 (5 bases). The CDR3 runs to 13 residues. The V and J ends lost 2 bases and 3 bases respectively, with 7 bases between them. Germline CDR1 reads MNHEY; CDR2 reads SVGAGI. The CDR3 DNA reads TGTGCCAGCAGTTACGCAGGGTACTATGGCTACACCTTC. Protein: CASSYAGYYGYTF.

The chain couples TRBV29-1 to TRBJ2-3; 8 bases fit TRBD2. The CDR3 extends over 15 amino acids. CDR1 is SQVTM and CDR2 is ANQGSEA in the germline V gene. The V gene end was trimmed by 4 bases and the J gene end by 6 bases; junction bases not matched to a gene: 12. CDR3 in DNA: TGCAGCGTTGTTCCTCTCCAGCGGGAGTCGGATACGCAGTATTTT. This encodes CSVVPLQRESDTQYF.

This clonotype turned up a few times. The CDR3 here is CASDSAGSGYEQYF. In DNA form, the CDR3 reads TGTGCCAGCGATTCAGCCGGGAGTGGGTACGAGCAGTACTTC. J is TRBJ2-7 and V is TRBV28; D is possibly TRBD2 (6 bases). The CDR3 consists of 14 residues. Germline lookup yields CDR1 MDHEN and CDR2 SYDVKM. The V and J ends lost 8 bases and 4 bases respectively, with 18 bases between them.

The chain recombines TRBV5-1 with TRBJ2-1; the D call may be TRBD1 or TRBD2 (6 bases each). This CDR3 comprises 15 residues. Germline CDR1 reads SGHRS; CDR2 reads YFSETQ. V lost 7 bases and J lost 7, with 21 bases in between. CDR3 in DNA: TGCGCCAGCCGGGGAAGGGGGGACGAGGTGAATGAGCAGTTCTTC. Protein product: CASRGRGDEVNEQFF.

The V call is TRBV7-2, the J call TRBJ2-3; TRBD2 agrees at 9 bases. Germline lookup yields CDR1 SGHTA and CDR2 FQGNSA. V was pared by 6 bases and J by 4 bases, with 2 bases of the junction left unmatched. The CDR3 contains 13 residues. Here the CDR3 reads CASRGGRADTQYF. The CDR3 nucleotides are TGTGCCAGCAGGGGCGGGAGGGCAGATACGCAGTATTTT.

This clonotype was seen ten or more times. The chain employs TRBV13 and TRBJ2-5; D is unresolved. The CDR3 covers 14 residues. V was cut by 0 bases and J by 5 bases, with 10 bases left in between. Germline values: CDR1 PRHDT, CDR2 FYEKMQ (reference sequence). CDR3 sequence: CASSLGPSGETQYF. The DNA of the CDR3 is TGTGCCAGCAGCTTAGGGCCGAGTGGGGAGACCCAGTACTTC. Filled out from reference TRBV13 and TRBJ2-5, the complete variable domain reads AAGVIQSPRHLIKEKRETATLKCYPIPRHDTVYWYQQGPGQDPQFLISFYEKMQSDKGSIPDRFSAQQFSDYHSELNMSSLELGDSALYFCASSLGPSGETQYFGPGTRLLVL.

The V call is TRBV5-8, the J call TRBJ2-1; D gene unclear. The V end was cut by 0 bases, the J end by 0 bases, with 10 bases between. Germline V CDR1 and CDR2: SGHTS, YDEGEE. There are 16 residues in the CDR3. The CDR3 sequence is CASSLGSSSSYNEQFF. The CDR3 nucleotides are TGTGCCAGCAGCTTGGGATCATCAAGCTCCTACAATGAGCAGTTCTTC.

This clonotype occurred a few times. The rearrangement links TRBV19 to TRBJ1-1; D uncertain. The CDR3 runs 12 residues. The V end was cut by 7 bases, the J end by 3 bases, with 9 bases between. Germline V gives CDR1 LNHDA, CDR2 SQIVND (reference sequence). The CDR3 reads CASNRADTEAFF. In nucleotides, the CDR3 is TGTGCCAGTAACAGAGCCGACACTGAAGCTTTCTTT. The full variable domain, with the rest looked up from reference TRBV19 and TRBJ1-1, is DGGITQSPKYLFRKEGQNVTLSCEQNLNHDAMYWYRQDPGQGLRLIYYSQIVNDFQKGDIAEGYSVSREKKESFPLTVTSAQKNPTAFYLCASNRADTEAFFGQGTRLTVV.